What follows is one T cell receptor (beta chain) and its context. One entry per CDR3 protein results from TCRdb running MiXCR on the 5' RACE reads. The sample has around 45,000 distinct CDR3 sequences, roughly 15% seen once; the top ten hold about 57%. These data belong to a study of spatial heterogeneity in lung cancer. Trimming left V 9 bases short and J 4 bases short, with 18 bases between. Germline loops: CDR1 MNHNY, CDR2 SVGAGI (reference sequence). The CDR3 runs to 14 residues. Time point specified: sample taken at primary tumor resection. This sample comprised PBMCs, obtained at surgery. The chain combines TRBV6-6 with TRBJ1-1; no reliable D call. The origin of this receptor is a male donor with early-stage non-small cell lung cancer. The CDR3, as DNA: TGTGCCAGTGGGGTGAATGGTCGGGGCACTGAAGCTTTCTTT. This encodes CASGVNGRGTEAFF.